The 2 T cell receptor beta chains given below trace back to one sample, sequenced in a study of blood T cell repertoires in COVID-19. Profiling relied on immunoSEQ multiplex PCR, and the TCRdb table lists in-frame clones only, not all of them. The profile covers 90,000 to 95,000 clones, with approximately 86% appearing a single time and roughly 8.3% taken by the ten largest. The material sequenced was peripheral blood. These receptors were taken from an older woman with acute or convalescent COVID-19.

The chain has TRBV11-2 and TRBJ1-1; D is unclear. Trimming took 4 bases from V and 7 from J, leaving 13 bases between them. The CDR3 has 13 residues. Looked up from germline, CDR1 is SGHAT and CDR2 is FQNNGV. CDR3 loop: CASSYWASSEAFF. CDR3 nucleotide sequence: TGTGCCAGCAGCTACTGGGCCTCCAGTGAAGCTTTCTTT.

This clone was detected once. The rearrangement links TRBV19 to TRBJ2-5; 10 nucleotides align to TRBD2. Germline assignment: CDR1 LNHDA and CDR2 SQIVND (reference sequence). The CDR3 contains 15 residues. The J segment lost 3 bases and the V segment lost 2 bases, leaving 3 bases of the junction unmatched. The DNA for the CDR3 is TGTGCCAGTAGTATATCTCTAGCGGGGGAAGAGACCCAGTACTTC. Translation: CASSISLAGEETQYF.